The 25 T cell receptor beta chains below all came from one sample that was sequenced in a study of blood T cell repertoires in COVID-19. The data were produced by immunoSEQ multiplex PCR, yet TCRdb's version contains in-frame clones alone and is incomplete. The data contain some 120,000 clones, roughly four fifths of them singletons. The material sequenced was peripheral blood. Receptors originate from a man in his 60s with acute or convalescent COVID-19.

This rearrangement joins TRBV2 to TRBJ2-3, with 12 bases lining up with TRBD2. Per the germline V gene, CDR1 is SNHLY and CDR2 is FYNNEI. The length of the CDR3 is 16 residues. V trimming: 6 bases; J trimming: 0 bases; junction bases outside the gene matches: 4. The DNA of the CDR3 is TGTGCCAGCAGCCTAGGACTAGCGGGGAGCACAGATACGCAGTATTTT. Translation gives CASSLGLAGSTDTQYF.

The chain carries TRBV12-3 or TRBV12-4 and TRBJ1-2, with D possibly TRBD1 on 6 matching bases. The CDR3 is made up of 13 amino acids. The germline V and J ends were trimmed by 8 bases and 6 bases, with 16 bases remaining between them. This CDR3 is CASGFRKGDGYTF. CDR3 coding DNA: TGTGCCAGCGGATTTCGTAAGGGGGATGGCTACACCTTC.

V gene TRBV27 combines with J gene TRBJ1-2; D is possibly TRBD1 (5 bases). Germline V gene data show CDR1 as MNHEY and CDR2 as SMNVEV (reference sequence). Trimming cost V 3 bases and J 4 bases, with 9 bases left between them. The CDR3 length is 13 residues. For the CDR3, the DNA is TGTGCCAGCAGTTTTCAGGGCCCCTATGGCTACACCTTC. Translated: CASSFQGPYGYTF.

This clone came up once. The CDR3 reads CASSVGSNSNQPQHF. CDR3 sequence (DNA): TGTGCCAGCAGCGTAGGCAGTAATAGCAATCAGCCCCAGCATTTT. The V and J genes are TRBV9 and TRBJ1-5; D unresolved. Germline V gene sequence: CDR1 SGDLS, CDR2 YYNGEE. Trimming shortened V by 0 bases and J by 0 bases, and 7 bases separated the two germline ends. This CDR3 region has 15 residues.

This clone was seen more than once but under ten times. The chain employs TRBV7-2 and TRBJ1-2; 10 bases are shared with TRBD1. The CDR3 has 17 residues. Germline V lookup: CDR1 SGHTA, CDR2 FQGNSA. J was trimmed by 3 bases and V by 5 bases; bases with no gene match: 12. In DNA form, the CDR3 reads TGTGCCAGCAGCCGTTTGTGGACAGGGGGAAAGGACTATGGCTACACCTTC. Amino acids: CASSRLWTGGKDYGYTF.

This chain links TRBV5-1 with TRBJ2-7, with 12 bases identical to TRBD2. J lost 3 bases, V lost 2 bases, and 9 bases had no gene match. Per germline, CDR1 SGHRS and CDR2 YFSETQ. The CDR3 is 17 residues long. The CDR3 region has the DNA TGCGCCAGCAGCTTCTCACTAGCGGGAGGAACAGTCTACGAGCAGTACTTC. It is translated as CASSFSLAGGTVYEQYF.

The chain joins TRBV2 to TRBJ1-6; 7 bases are shared with TRBD1. Per the germline V gene, CDR1 is SNHLY and CDR2 is FYNNEI. The length of the CDR3 is 16 residues. V dropped 4 bases and J dropped 8; count of bases not matched to a gene: 11. CDR3 in amino acids: CASSATGKGFDSPLHF. CDR3 bases: TGTGCCAGCAGTGCGACAGGGAAGGGTTTCGATTCACCCCTCCACTTT.

This clone came up many times. In the same sample, other DNA sequences code for this CDR3. As DNA, the CDR3 is TGCAGCGTTCAGACACGGCCTGAAGCTTTCTTT. Amino acids: CSVQTRPEAFF. The chain is built from TRBV29-1 and TRBJ1-1, with D unclear. In germline, CDR1 is SQVTM, CDR2 ANQGSEA. V lost 5 bases to trimming and J lost 6 bases, with 10 bases between them. The CDR3 is 11 amino acids.

This clone was counted between two and nine times. CDR3 nucleotide sequence: TGCGCCAGCAGCGGGCTAGCGGCCACAGATACGCAGTATTTT. It encodes CASSGLAATDTQYF. The V and J genes are TRBV5-1 and TRBJ2-3; 7 bases map to TRBD2. With 4 bases clipped from V and 2 bases from J, the junction kept 4 bases outside the gene matches. The germline V gene has CDR1 SGHRS and CDR2 YFSETQ. The CDR3 totals 14 residues.

Written as DNA, the CDR3 is TGTGCCAGCAGCCCCAGTTGGACAGAGAGCAATCAGCCCCAGCATTTT. Translated: CASSPSWTESNQPQHF. The chain recombines TRBV4-2 with TRBJ1-5; D possibly corresponds to TRBD1 (6 bases). Germline V gene lookup returns CDR1 LGHNA and CDR2 YNFKEQ. V lost 4 bases and J 1 base, leaving 14 bases between the germline ends. CDR3 length: 16 amino acids.

J is TRBJ1-1 and V is TRBV7-2; 7 bases are shared with TRBD1. The CDR3 spans 12 residues. The V and J ends lost 5 bases and 9 bases, in that order; junction bases with no gene match: 6. The germline V gene encodes CDR1 SGHTA and CDR2 FQGNSA. CDR3 in DNA: TGTGCCAGCAGCCCGACGGGACAGAAAGCTTTCTTT. The encoded protein is CASSPTGQKAFF.

This sequence joins TRBV3-1 (or the pseudogene TRBV3-2) and TRBJ1-2; 8 positions match TRBD1. Trimming removed 1 base from V and 7 bases from J; junction bases left unmatched: 11. CDR3 size: 16 residues. In germline, CDR1 is LGHDT, CDR2 YNNKEL (reference sequence). The CDR3 protein is CASSQGWGPGGLGYTF. For the CDR3, the DNA is TGTGCCAGCAGCCAAGGCTGGGGACCAGGGGGCCTTGGCTACACCTTC.

This rearrangement joins TRBV5-3 to TRBJ1-4, with 8 bases that match TRBD1. TRBV5-3 has ORF status, its function being uncertain. Losses at the gene ends were 4 bases for V and 1 base for J; bases not matched to a gene: 12. CDR3 length: 18 residues. This CDR3 reads CARSGRTGLEETNEKLFF. The CDR3 DNA reads as TGTGCCAGAAGCGGTAGGACAGGGTTAGAGGAAACTAATGAAAAACTGTTTTTT.

The genes are TRBV30 and TRBJ1-5; 9 bases align to TRBD1. Trimming at V came to 0 bases and at J to 5 bases, leaving 2 bases not matched to a gene. The CDR3 loop spans 14 amino acids. Germline CDR1 reads GTSNPN; CDR2 reads SVGIG (reference sequence). The CDR3 DNA is TGTGCCTGGAGTGTACGGACAGGGGATCAGCCCCAGCATTTT. Its protein is CAWSVRTGDQPQHF. The variable domain in full, completed from reference TRBV30 and TRBJ1-5, reads SQTIHQWPATLVQPVGSPLSLECTVEGTSNPNLYWYRQAAGRGLQLLFYSVGIGQISSEVPQNLSASRPQDRQFILSSKKLLLSDSGFYLCAWSVRTGDQPQHFGDGTRLSIL.

V is TRBV18 and J is TRBJ1-2; no firm D call. The germline CDR1 and CDR2 sequences are KGHSH and LQKENI. The CDR3 is 18 residues long. V lost 5 bases and J 0 bases, leaving 22 bases between the germline ends. CDR3 in amino acids: CASSVGGPSSLANYGYTF. For the CDR3, the DNA is TGTGCCAGCTCAGTCGGCGGGCCCTCCTCTCTAGCTAACTATGGCTACACCTTC.

This sequence joins TRBV18 and TRBJ1-1; D not resolved. V was shortened by 3 bases and J by 5 bases, with 13 bases between the two germline ends. Looked up from germline, CDR1 is KGHSH and CDR2 is LQKENI. The CDR3 spans 14 residues. This CDR3 reads CASSPNPLSTEAFF. The CDR3 nucleotides are TGTGCCAGCTCACCGAACCCTTTGAGTACTGAAGCTTTCTTT.

This clone has just a few counts. The chain joins TRBV18 to TRBJ1-1, with 8 bases matching TRBD1. There are 14 residues in the CDR3. The trim removed 5 bases at V and 1 base at J, leaving 3 bases unmatched. Germline assignment: CDR1 KGHSH and CDR2 LQKENI. The CDR3 nucleotides are TGTGCCAGCTCAGACAGGGGTAAGAACACTGAAGCTTTCTTT. Its translation: CASSDRGKNTEAFF.

There are a few counts of this clone. The V gene is TRBV5-1, the J gene TRBJ2-5; TRBD2 agrees at 8 bases. The CDR3 runs to 14 residues. Trimming removed 3 bases from V and 5 bases from J; junction bases left unmatched: 6. Germline CDR1 and CDR2: SGHRS and YFSETQ. The CDR3 region has the DNA TGCGCCAGCAGCTCCGGGAGGGCCGAGGAGACCCAGTACTTC. This gives the protein CASSSGRAEETQYF. Full variable domain (remainder filled in from reference TRBV5-1 and TRBJ2-5): KAGVTQTPRYLIKTRGQQVTLSCSPISGHRSVSWYQQTPGQGLQFLFEYFSETQRNKGNFPGRFSGRQFSNSRSEMNVSTLELGDSALYLCASSSGRAEETQYFGPGTRLLVL.

The chain joins TRBV2 to TRBJ2-1; a weak D match, TRBD1 (5 bases). Trimming pared 6 bases from V and 7 bases from J, leaving 22 bases between. The germline V gene encodes CDR1 SNHLY and CDR2 FYNNEI. The CDR3 has 16 residues. CDR3 in DNA: TGTGCCAGCAGGGAGTGGGTAGGCAGGGCCTGGAATGAGCAGTTCTTC. The encoded protein is CASREWVGRAWNEQFF. Variable domain in full (rest from reference TRBV2 and TRBJ2-1): EPEVTQTPSHQVTQMGQEVILRCVPISNHLYFYWYRQILGQKVEFLVSFYNNEISEKSEIFDDQFSVERPDGSNFTLKIRSTKLEDSAMYFCASREWVGRAWNEQFFGPGTRLTVL.

The CDR3 protein is CASSQGEASYEQYF. DNA for the CDR3: TGTGCCAGCAGCCAAGGAGAGGCGTCCTACGAGCAGTACTTC. This rearrangement joins TRBV3-1 (or the pseudogene TRBV3-2) to TRBJ2-7; D not certain. CDR1 is LGHDT and CDR2 is YNNKEL in the germline V gene (reference sequence). The V end was cut by 1 base, the J end by 1 base, with 8 bases between. The CDR3 is 14 residues long.

The chain is built from TRBV7-3 and TRBJ2-1; D call uncertain. CDR3 length: 12 residues. With 4 bases removed from V and 6 bases from J, the gap between germline ends came to 7 bases. Germline assignment: CDR1 SGHTA and CDR2 FQGTGA. DNA of the CDR3: TGTGCCAGCAGCTACCCGGGCAATGAGCAGTTCTTC. Translation gives CASSYPGNEQFF. The full variable domain, in which reference TRBV7-3 and TRBJ2-1 provide the parts outside the CDR3, is GAGVSQTPSNKVTEKGKYVELRCDPISGHTALYWYRQSLGQGPEFLIYFQGTGAADDSGLPNDRFFAVRPEGSVSTLKIQRTERGDSAVYLCASSYPGNEQFFGPGTRLTVL.

CDR3 sequence: CASSLGGPGANVLTF. CDR3 nucleotide sequence: TGTGCCAGCAGCTTGGGGGGGCCCGGGGCCAACGTCCTGACTTTC. The rearrangement links TRBV5-8 to TRBJ2-6; the D gene is possibly TRBD1 (6 bases). The CDR3 extends over 15 amino acids. Germline V gives CDR1 SGHTS, CDR2 YDEGEE. Deletions cut 0 bases from V and 4 bases from J, with 8 bases between.

The table lists this clone with a few counts. The DNA of the CDR3 is TGTGCCAGCAGGCTCACGGGGGGTAATTCACCCCTCCACTTT. Its translation: CASRLTGGNSPLHF. The J gene is TRBJ1-6, the V gene TRBV6-4; D perhaps matches TRBD1 (5 bases). Germline values: CDR1 MRHNA, CDR2 SNTAGT. V was clipped by 6 bases and J by 6 bases, with 12 bases between them. This CDR3 region has 14 residues.

This clone was detected once. The chain recombines TRBV5-6 with TRBJ1-2; D remains unclear. From germline, CDR1 is SGHDT and CDR2 YYEEEE. Deletions cut 6 bases from V and 4 bases from J, with 19 bases between. This CDR3 comprises 15 residues. CDR3 DNA sequence: TGTGCCAGCAACCGCGAGGGCTATATTCCCTATGGCTACACCTTC. This gives the protein CASNREGYIPYGYTF.

The chain has TRBV9 and TRBJ1-4, with TRBD1 identical over 7 bases. Per germline, CDR1 SGDLS and CDR2 YYNGEE. The CDR3 loop spans 15 amino acids. After removal of 0 bases from V and 4 bases from J, the junction contained 3 bases not matched to a gene. This CDR3 is CASSVGGQFNEKLFF. CDR3 coding DNA: TGTGCCAGCAGCGTAGGGGGACAGTTTAATGAAAAACTGTTTTTT.